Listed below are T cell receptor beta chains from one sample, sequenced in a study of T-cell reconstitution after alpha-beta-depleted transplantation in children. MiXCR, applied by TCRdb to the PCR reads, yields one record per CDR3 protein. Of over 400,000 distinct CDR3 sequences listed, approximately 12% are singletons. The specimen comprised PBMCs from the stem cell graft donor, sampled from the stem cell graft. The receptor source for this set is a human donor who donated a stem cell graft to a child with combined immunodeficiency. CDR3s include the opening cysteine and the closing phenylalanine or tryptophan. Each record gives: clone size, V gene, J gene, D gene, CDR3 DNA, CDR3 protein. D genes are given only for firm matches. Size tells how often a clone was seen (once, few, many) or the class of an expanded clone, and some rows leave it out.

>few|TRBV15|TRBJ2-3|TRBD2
TGTGCCACCTTACTAGCGGGAGGAGCAGATACGCAGTATTTT
CATLLAGGADTQYF
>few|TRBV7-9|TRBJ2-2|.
TGTGCCAGCAGCTTAGAGACAGGGAGGTACACCGGGGAGCTGTTTTTT
CASSLETGRYTGELFF
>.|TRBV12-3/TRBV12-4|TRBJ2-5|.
TGTGCCAGCAGTCCGCCTTCCCCGGGGACCCAGTACTTC
CASSPPSPGTQYF
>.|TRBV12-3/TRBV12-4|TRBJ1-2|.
TGTGCCAGCAGTTTAGCAGGGCACTATGGCTACACCTTC
CASSLAGHYGYTF
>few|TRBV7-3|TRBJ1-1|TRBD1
TGTGCCAGCAGCTTACAGGACAGGGGGGAGGACATTGAAGCTTTCTTT
CASSLQDRGEDIEAFF
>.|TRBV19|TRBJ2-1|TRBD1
TGTGCCAGTAGTAGGACAGGGGATGGCTACAATGAGCAGTTCTTC
CASSRTGDGYNEQFF
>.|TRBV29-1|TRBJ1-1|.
TGCAGCGTTGAGGGTACAGCGAACACTGAAGCTTTCTTT
CSVEGTANTEAFF
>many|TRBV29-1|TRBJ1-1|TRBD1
TGCAGCGGTTGGACAGGGGCGGGAACTGAAGCTTTCTTT
CSGWTGAGTEAFF
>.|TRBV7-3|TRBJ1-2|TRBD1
TGTGCCAGCAGCCTGGACAGGGAACGGGGCTACACCTTC
CASSLDRERGYTF
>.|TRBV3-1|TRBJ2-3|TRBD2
TGTGCCAGCAGCCAAAAGGCTAGCGGACCTAACACAGATACGCAGTATTTT
CASSQKASGPNTDTQYF
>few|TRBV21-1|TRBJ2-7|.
TGTGCCAGCAGCAAAAGGGTTCAGGTAGTCGACGAGCAGTACTTC
CASSKRVQVVDEQYF
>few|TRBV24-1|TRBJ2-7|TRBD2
TGTGCCACCGGGGGCTTAGCGGGAGGTTCCTACGAGCAGTACTTC
CATGGLAGGSYEQYF
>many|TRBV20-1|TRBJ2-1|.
TGCAGTGCTAGACCCTACAATGAGCAGTTCTTC
CSARPYNEQFF
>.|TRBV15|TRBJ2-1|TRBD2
TGTGCCACCAGCAGAGCCGTCAGCGGGAGGGAGCAGTTCTTC
CATSRAVSGREQFF
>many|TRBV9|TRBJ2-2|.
TGTGCCAGCAGCGAATCTGCGGGTCACACCGGGGAGCTGTTTTTT
CASSESAGHTGELFF
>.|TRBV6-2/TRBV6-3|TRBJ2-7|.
TGTGCCAGCAGTTACACGCCCACCTACGAGCAGTACTTC
CASSYTPTYEQYF
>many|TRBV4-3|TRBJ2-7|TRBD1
TGCGCCAGCAGCCAAGAGACAGGGGCGTTCGAGCAGTACTTC
CASSQETGAFEQYF
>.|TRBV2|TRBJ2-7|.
TGTGCCAGCAGTGAAGCATACGGAACCTACGAGCAGTACTTC
CASSEAYGTYEQYF
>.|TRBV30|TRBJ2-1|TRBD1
TGTGCCTGGCTTGGGGACAGGGGGAATGAGCAGTTCTTC
CAWLGDRGNEQFF
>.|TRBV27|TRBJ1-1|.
TGTGCCAGCAGTTTGTTCAGGGCCACTGAAGCTTTCTTT
CASSLFRATEAFF
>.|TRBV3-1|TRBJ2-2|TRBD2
TGTGCCAGCAGCCAGTTGACTAGCATGAACACCGGGGAGCTGTTTTTT
CASSQLTSMNTGELFF
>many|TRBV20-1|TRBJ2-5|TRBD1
TGCAGTGCTAGACAGACAGGGGGCTTGGAGACCCAGTACTTC
CSARQTGGLETQYF
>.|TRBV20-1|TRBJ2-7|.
TGCAGTGCTAGGGACGGGCCGACCTACGAGCAGTACTTC
CSARDGPTYEQYF
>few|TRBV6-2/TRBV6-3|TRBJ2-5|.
TGTGCCAGCGCGGCCGTCCAAGAGACCCAGTACTTC
CASAAVQETQYF
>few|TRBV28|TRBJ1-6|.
TGTGCCAGCAGTTTAATAGGGCCACCCCTCCACTTT
CASSLIGPPLHF
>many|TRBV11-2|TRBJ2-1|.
TGTGCCAGCAGCTTAGGTCCGACACTAGAGCAGTTCTTC
CASSLGPTLEQFF
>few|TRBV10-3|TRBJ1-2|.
TGTGCCATCAGTGTGTCCTTGGATAACTATGGCTACACCTTC
CAISVSLDNYGYTF
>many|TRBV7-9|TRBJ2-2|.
TGTGCCAGCAGCTTCCCGACAGATAACACCGGGGAGCTGTTTTTT
CASSFPTDNTGELFF
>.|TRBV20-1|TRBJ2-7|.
TGCAGTGCTAGAGAAGGAGCGGAGCCCACCTACGAGCAGTACTTC
CSAREGAEPTYEQYF
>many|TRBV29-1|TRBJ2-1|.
TGCAGCGTTTACCGGGATATTTACAATGAGCAGTTCTTC
CSVYRDIYNEQFF
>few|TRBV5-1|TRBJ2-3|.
TGCGCCAGCAGTTACTCCGGGGCCCTAACCTCTAGCACAGATACGCAGTATTTT
CASSYSGALTSSTDTQYF
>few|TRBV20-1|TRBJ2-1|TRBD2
TGCAGTGTCCCAGCGGGAGGACCCCTCCCTTTAGACTACAATGAGCAGTTCTTC
CSVPAGGPLPLDYNEQFF
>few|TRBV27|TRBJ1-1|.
TGTGCCAGCAGGGACAACATGAACACTGAAGCTTTCTTT
CASRDNMNTEAFF
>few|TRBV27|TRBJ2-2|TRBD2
TGTGCCAGCAGTTGGGGAGGGAGCACCGGGGAGCTGTTTTTT
CASSWGGSTGELFF
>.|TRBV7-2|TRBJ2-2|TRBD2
TGTGCCAGCAGCAGGAGAGCGGGAGCCGACACCGGGGAGCTGTTTTTT
CASSRRAGADTGELFF
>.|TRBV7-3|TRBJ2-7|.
TGTGCCAGCAGCTTAAATCCAGGGACGGGTGAGCAGTACTTC
CASSLNPGTGEQYF
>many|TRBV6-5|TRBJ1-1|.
TGTGCCAGCAGTTACCCCGTCGGGGAGAAAGCTTTCTTT
CASSYPVGEKAFF
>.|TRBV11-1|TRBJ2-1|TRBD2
TGTGCCAGCAGCGCCCGTGGGACTAGCGGGATGGGGGGTTACAATGAGCAGTTCTTC
CASSARGTSGMGGYNEQFF
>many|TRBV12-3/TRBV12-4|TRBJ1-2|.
TGTGCCAGCAGCCTCTTGAGGGTAGGCTACACCTTC
CASSLLRVGYTF
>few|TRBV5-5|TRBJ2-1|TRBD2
TGTGCCAGCAGCCTAAGACTAGCGGGGGGGCGGCTTGAGCAGTTCTTC
CASSLRLAGGRLEQFF
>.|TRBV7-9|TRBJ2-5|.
TGTGCCAGCAGTTCTCTGCCCGTCGGGGAGACCCAGTACTTC
CASSSLPVGETQYF
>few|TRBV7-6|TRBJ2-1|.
TGTGCCAGCAGCTCGCGCTTGGGCAGTGTCGTTAACAATGAGCAGTTCTTC
CASSSRLGSVVNNEQFF
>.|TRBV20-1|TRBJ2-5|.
TGCAGTGCCTTCGCCCATTATCTACAAGAGACCCAGTACTTC
CSAFAHYLQETQYF
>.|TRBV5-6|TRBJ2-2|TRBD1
TGTGCCAGCAGCTTGGTGGACAGGGTGAGCGGGGAGCTGTTTTTT
CASSLVDRVSGELFF
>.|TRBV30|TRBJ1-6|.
TGTGCCTGGAGTAAGGGCACTAATTCACCCCTCCACTTT
CAWSKGTNSPLHF
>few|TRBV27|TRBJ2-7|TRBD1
TGTGCCAGCAGCCGGACCCCAGGGACAGGGAATCTCTACGAGCAGTACTTC
CASSRTPGTGNLYEQYF